This T cell receptor beta chain was found in a study of cytomegalovirus exposure and HLA in healthy donors. Whole-study context: The roughly 670 first-cohort repertoires shared a platform with the approximately 120 validation repertoires, as reported in a later analysis.

On this clone: Antigen unknown.

Separate from the approximately 700-subject first cohort was the roughly 120-subject validation cohort, to which the donors belonged. Study-level points and caveats: Specificity of a few CMV-associated chains for CMV antigens was verified in vitro. A list of 150 to 200 TCR beta chains associated with cytomegalovirus was given.

The CDR3 sequence is 14 residues long. The V and J ends lost 0 bases and 5 bases respectively, with 8 bases between them. Germline CDR1 and CDR2: SGHDT and YYEEEE. The table came from immunoSEQ multiplex PCR; TCRdb's copy has only in-frame clones and leaves some out. The sample contains 250,000 to 400,000 clones, roughly 86% of which appear only once. Sequenced: PBMCs. V and J are TRBV5-6 and TRBJ1-4; D is possibly TRBD1 (5 bases). The TCR originated in a young man in good health and CMV-seronegative. The CDR3 sequence: CASSLEDTNEKLFF. The DNA of the CDR3 is TGTGCCAGCAGCTTGGAGGACACCAATGAAAAACTGTTTTTT.